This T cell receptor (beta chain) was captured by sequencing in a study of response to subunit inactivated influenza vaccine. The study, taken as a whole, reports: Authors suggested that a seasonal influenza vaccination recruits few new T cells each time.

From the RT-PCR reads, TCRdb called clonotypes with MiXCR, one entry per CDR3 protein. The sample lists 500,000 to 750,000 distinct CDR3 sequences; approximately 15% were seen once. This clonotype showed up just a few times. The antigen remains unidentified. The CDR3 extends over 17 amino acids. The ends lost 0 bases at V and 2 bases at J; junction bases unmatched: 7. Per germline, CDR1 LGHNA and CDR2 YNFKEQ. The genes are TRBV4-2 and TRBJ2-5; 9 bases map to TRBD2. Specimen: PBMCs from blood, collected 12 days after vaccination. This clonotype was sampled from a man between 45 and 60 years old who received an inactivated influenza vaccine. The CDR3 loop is CASSQDSTSGSQETQYF. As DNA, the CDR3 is TGTGCCAGCAGCCAAGACTCGACTAGCGGATCTCAAGAGACCCAGTACTTC.